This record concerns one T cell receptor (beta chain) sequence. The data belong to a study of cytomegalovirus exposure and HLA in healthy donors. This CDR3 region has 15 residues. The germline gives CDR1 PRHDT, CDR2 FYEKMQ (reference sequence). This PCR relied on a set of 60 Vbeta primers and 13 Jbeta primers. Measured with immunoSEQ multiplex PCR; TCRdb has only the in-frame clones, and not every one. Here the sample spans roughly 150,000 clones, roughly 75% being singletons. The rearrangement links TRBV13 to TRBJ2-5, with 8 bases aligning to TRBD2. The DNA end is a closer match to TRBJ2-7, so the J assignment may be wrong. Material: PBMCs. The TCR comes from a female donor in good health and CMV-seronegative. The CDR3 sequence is CASRPLGGGINEQYF. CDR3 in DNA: TGTGCCAGCAGGCCCCTCGGGGGGGGTATTAACGAGCAGTACTTC.